This section outlines one T cell receptor beta chain sequence together with its context. What this receptor recognizes is not known. No qualities accompany the bases; no much larger clone lies one base away. The entry originates in a study of T cell repertoires in cytomegalovirus infection (dated by TCRdb to about 2019). As for the study more broadly: Because public TCR beta signatures pointed to carriage of CMV infection together with the matching HLA type, the HLA type of each donor mattered for the analysis.

Here is what the overall study found, with its caveats: Carriers of CMV infection plus the relevant HLA type were discriminated by the cumulative frequency of public TCR beta family members in the study cohort and in an independent approximately 360-donor cohort. The ex vivo response was dominated by HLA-C-restricted CMV-specific TCR beta clonotypes, which also provided the single most frequent clonotype in two of eight donors.

In the germline V gene (reference sequence), CDR1 corresponds to MNHEY and CDR2 to SMNVEV. The germline V end is reduced by 5 bases and the J end by 7 bases; junction bases left unmatched: 12. Including the terminal cysteine and phenylalanine, the CDR3 comprises 16 residues. Here the CDR3 DNA is all that survives: 48 bases in frame from base 1. The listed sequencing device is Illumina HiSeq 1500. TCRdb's own reprocessing of the public reads used fastp at Q25 and MiXCR and kept productive beta chains. Here each entry gathers all rows of one CDR3 protein and keeps the most common genes and DNA. The sample table records some 130,000 distinct CDR3 sequences; 7% to 10% of these occur just once. Roughly 9.1% of the sample goes to the ten largest clones.

Sequenced sample: PBMCs. This TCR derives from a human donor in good health (CMV status not recorded). Some clones in this sample may be carry-over from other donors' samples. The sequence links TRBV27 to TRBJ2-2; 8 junctional bases match TRBD2. CDR3 region: CASSNGLAPRNGELFF. The bases read TGTGCCAGCAGTAACGGACTAGCCCCTAGGAACGGGGAGCTGTTTTTT.